A selection of T cell receptor beta chains follows, all from one sample in a study of blood T cell repertoires in COVID-19. Assay used: immunoSEQ multiplex PCR; TCRdb lists only in-frame clones, some missing. The table includes tens of thousands of clones, roughly 83% detected once. The material sequenced was peripheral blood. All receptors come from a man younger than 40 with COVID-19, enrolled during active disease. The CDR3 runs from the conserved cysteine through the conserved F or W. D genes are given only for firm matches. A clone size is listed for some rows: how often the clone was seen (once, few, many), or a class if it is expanded.

TRBV3-1/TRBV3-2,TRBJ1-4,TRBD1,.,CASSRTGSKGELFF,TGTGCCAGCAGCCGGACAGGGAGCAAGGGGGAACTGTTTTTT
TRBV9,TRBJ1-3,.,.,CASSSGSSGNTIYF,TGTGCCAGCAGCTCGGGAAGCTCTGGAAACACCATATATTTT
TRBV2,TRBJ2-3,.,.,CASRVAGLTDTQYF,TGTGCCAGCAGGGTAGCCGGATTAACAGATACGCAGTATTTT
TRBV4-1,TRBJ1-1,TRBD1,.,CASSQTGQGNTEAFF,TGCGCCAGCAGCCAAACGGGACAGGGGAACACTGAAGCTTTCTTT
TRBV6-1,TRBJ2-1,.,.,CASSIQRLNNEQFF,TGTGCCAGCTCAATCCAGCGGCTTAACAATGAGCAGTTCTTC
TRBV11-2,TRBJ1-5,.,.,CASSLADNQPQHF,TGTGCCAGCAGCTTGGCCGACAATCAGCCCCAGCATTTT
TRBV27,TRBJ1-1,.,.,CASSLGSSTEAFF,TGTGCCAGCAGTTTAGGGTCTAGCACTGAAGCTTTCTTT
TRBV27,TRBJ2-1,TRBD2,.,CASSLAGGDYNEQFF,TGTGCCAGCAGCCTAGCGGGAGGGGATTACAATGAGCAGTTCTTC
TRBV9,TRBJ2-3,.,.,CASSYRQGEGTDTQYF,TGTGCCAGCAGCTACCGCCAGGGGGAGGGCACAGATACGCAGTATTTT
TRBV6-5,TRBJ2-1,TRBD2,.,CASGKAGVRYNEQFF,TGTGCCAGCGGCAAAGCGGGAGTTAGGTACAATGAGCAGTTCTTC
TRBV6-5,TRBJ2-1,.,.,CASRGREHHEQFF,TGTGCCAGCCGGGGGCGGGAGCACCATGAGCAGTTCTTC
TRBV4-3,TRBJ1-2,.,few,CASSQDRSTGNYGYTF,TGCGCCAGCAGCCAAGACCGGAGTACGGGAAACTATGGCTACACCTTC
TRBV5-1,TRBJ2-7,.,.,CASSLDQTYEQYF,TGCGCCAGCAGCTTGGATCAGACTTACGAGCAGTACTTC
TRBV28,TRBJ1-2,.,.,CASQPGSGYGYTF,TGTGCCAGCCAGCCAGGATCGGGATATGGCTACACCTTC
TRBV30,TRBJ2-5,TRBD1,.,CAWDRGGETQYF,TGTGCCTGGGACAGGGGGGGAGAGACCCAGTACTTC
TRBV30,TRBJ2-3,.,.,CAWSVRAGRTSTDTQYF,TGTGCCTGGAGTGTAAGGGCGGGCAGAACTAGCACAGATACGCAGTATTTT
TRBV6-5,TRBJ2-4,.,.,CASTPSGKTIQYF,TGTGCCAGCACCCCTTCGGGAAAAACCATTCAGTACTTC
TRBV6-5,TRBJ2-7,.,.,CASSPKSYEQYF,TGTGCCAGCAGTCCTAAATCCTACGAGCAGTACTTC
TRBV2,TRBJ2-7,TRBD2,once,CASSELGGFYEQYF,TGTGCCAGCAGTGAACTCGGGGGGTTCTACGAGCAGTACTTC
TRBV10-3,TRBJ1-6,.,.,CAISADSNSPLHF,TGTGCCATCAGTGCCGACAGTAATTCACCCCTCCACTTT
TRBV28,TRBJ2-5,.,few,CASSLPGEETQYF,TGTGCCAGCAGTTTACCAGGGGAAGAGACCCAGTACTTC
TRBV6-5,TRBJ1-5,.,.,CASRAGGNQPQHF,TGTGCCAGCAGGGCAGGGGGCAATCAGCCCCAGCATTTT
TRBV15,TRBJ1-3,.,.,CATSLDRNTIYF,TGTGCCACCTCTCTTGACAGAAACACCATATATTTT
TRBV9,TRBJ2-1,.,.,CASSLSGSSYNEQFF,TGTGCCAGCAGCCTCAGCGGTAGCTCCTACAATGAGCAGTTCTTC
TRBV6-5,TRBJ1-2,TRBD1,once,CASRRQGWDYGYTF,TGTGCCAGCAGACGACAGGGTTGGGACTATGGCTACACCTTC
TRBV5-6,TRBJ2-3,TRBD1,.,CASSQGVLSTDTQYF,TGTGCCAGCAGTCAGGGGGTTTTGAGCACAGATACGCAGTATTTT
TRBV11-3,TRBJ2-7,TRBD2,.,CASSRGGTPGEQYF,TGTGCCAGCAGCCGGGGAGGGACCCCGGGCGAGCAGTACTTC
TRBV4-3,TRBJ2-3,.,.,CASSQEWDTASPDTQYF,TGCGCCAGCAGCCAAGAGTGGGACACCGCTTCCCCAGATACGCAGTATTTT
TRBV18,TRBJ1-5,TRBD1,.,CASSPPDRGPDQPQHF,TGTGCCAGCTCACCACCAGATAGGGGGCCTGATCAGCCCCAGCATTTT
TRBV28,TRBJ1-1,.,few,CASKDTITEAFF,TGTGCCAGCAAAGACACGATTACTGAAGCTTTCTTT
TRBV5-6,TRBJ1-5,TRBD1,.,CASSLHTGARNQPQHF,TGTGCCAGCAGCCTACACACAGGGGCACGCAATCAGCCCCAGCATTTT
TRBV7-2,TRBJ2-3,TRBD1,.,CASSGTGGADTQYF,TGTGCCAGCAGCGGGACAGGGGGCGCAGATACGCAGTATTTT
TRBV5-5,TRBJ1-3,.,.,CASSLGDNGNTIYF,TGTGCCAGCAGCTTGGGAGACAACGGAAACACCATATATTTT
TRBV6-1,TRBJ2-7,TRBD1,.,CASSSGQGQGEQYF,TGTGCCAGCAGTTCGGGACAGGGTCAAGGAGAGCAGTACTTC
TRBV3-1/TRBV3-2,TRBJ2-7,.,.,CASSQGSIGYEQYF,TGTGCCAGCAGCCAAGGGAGTATTGGCTACGAGCAGTACTTC
TRBV30,TRBJ2-1,TRBD2,.,CAWSHPPLGARLAGGYNEQFF,TGTGCCTGGAGTCACCCCCCTCTGGGAGCCCGTCTAGCGGGAGGATACAATGAGCAGTTCTTC
TRBV7-8,TRBJ1-1,.,.,CASSLAPNPRTEAFF,TGTGCCAGCAGCTTAGCCCCTAACCCTCGGACTGAAGCTTTCTTT
TRBV30,TRBJ1-4,.,.,CATKSRTGFRNEKLFF,TGTGCCACCAAATCCCGAACAGGGTTTCGTAATGAAAAACTGTTTTTT
TRBV7-9,TRBJ2-1,.,.,CASSFLRGEQFF,TGTGCCAGCAGCTTCTTAAGGGGAGAGCAGTTCTTC
TRBV11-1,TRBJ1-4,TRBD1,.,CASSRAATGDEKLFF,TGTGCCAGCAGCCGAGCCGCGACAGGGGATGAAAAACTGTTTTTT
TRBV7-9,TRBJ2-7,TRBD2,.,CASSSLSGNYEQYF,TGTGCCAGCAGCTCCCTTAGCGGGAACTACGAGCAGTACTTC
TRBV21-1,TRBJ1-2,.,.,CASSKEEDRVFCRGYTF,TGTGCCAGCAGCAAAGAAGAGGACAGGGTGTTCTGTCGCGGCTACACCTTC
TRBV4-1,TRBJ1-3,.,.,CASSQVGGDGNTIYF,TGCGCCAGCAGCCAAGTAGGGGGAGACGGAAACACCATATATTTT
TRBV29-1,TRBJ2-3,.,.,CSVEDRVGTDTQYF,TGCAGCGTTGAAGACAGGGTGGGTACAGATACGCAGTATTTT
TRBV9,TRBJ1-3,.,.,CASSATGSGNTIYF,TGTGCCAGCAGCGCAACGGGCTCTGGAAACACCATATATTTT
TRBV10-2,TRBJ1-2,TRBD1,.,CAIQGGNGYTF,TGCGCCATCCAGGGGGGTAATGGCTACACCTTC
TRBV2,TRBJ2-1,.,.,CASRGWNEQFF,TGTGCCAGCCGAGGGTGGAATGAGCAGTTCTTC
TRBV6-5,TRBJ2-1,TRBD1,.,CASSQGGIEQFF,TGTGCCAGCTCACAGGGGGGAATCGAGCAGTTCTTC
TRBV10-3,TRBJ1-2,TRBD1,.,CAISEGQGFSYGYTF,TGTGCCATCAGTGAAGGACAGGGGTTCTCCTATGGCTACACCTTC